What follows are 10 T cell receptor beta chains derived from one specimen sequenced in a study of blood T cell repertoires in COVID-19. TCRdb's table, derived via immunoSEQ multiplex PCR, lists solely in-frame clones and lacks some. The sample holds about 250,000 clones, about 85% seen once. Sample: PBMCs or T cells enriched from blood (not recorded which). These receptors were collected from a woman between 25 and 40 years old with acute COVID-19.

DNA of the CDR3: TGTGCCGGAGGAGGGGGCACAGATACGCAGTATTTT. Its translation is CAGGGGTDTQYF. The chain combines TRBV28 with TRBJ2-3, with D maybe TRBD2 (6 bases). This CDR3 is built from 12 residues. V lost 11 bases to trimming and J lost 1 base, with 10 bases between them. Per germline, CDR1 MDHEN and CDR2 SYDVKM.

This clone was found once. This sequence joins TRBV5-6 and TRBJ1-2; D is perhaps TRBD1 (5 bases). From germline, CDR1 is SGHDT and CDR2 YYEEEE. V was clipped by 3 bases and J by 8 bases, with 20 bases between them. The CDR3 is made up of 15 amino acids. The chain's CDR3 is CASSYTPRDFRGYTF. The CDR3 DNA reads as TGTGCCAGCAGCTACACCCCCCGGGACTTCAGGGGCTACACCTTC.

This chain uses TRBV5-1 with TRBJ1-1, with a weak D call TRBD1 (5 bases). Per germline, CDR1 SGHRS and CDR2 YFSETQ. The ends were cut back, 4 bases at V and 2 bases at J, with 6 bases in the middle. The CDR3 sequence is 12 residues long. CDR3 in amino acids: CASSRGNTEAFF. The CDR3 nucleotides read TGCGCCAGCAGCAGGGGTAACACTGAAGCTTTCTTT. Drawing the rest from reference TRBV5-1 and TRBJ1-1, the complete variable domain is KAGVTQTPRYLIKTRGQQVTLSCSPISGHRSVSWYQQTPGQGLQFLFEYFSETQRNKGNFPGRFSGRQFSNSRSEMNVSTLELGDSALYLCASSRGNTEAFFGQGTRLTVV.

V is TRBV12-3 or TRBV12-4 and J is TRBJ1-1, with D tentatively TRBD1 (6 bases). Between the trimmed V and J ends, which lost 6 bases and 5 bases, there was a span of 10 bases. The CDR3 consists of 12 residues. The CDR3: CASRQGRTEAFF. The CDR3 DNA follows: TGTGCCAGCAGACAGGGCCGGACTGAAGCTTTCTTT.

CDR3 bases: TGTGCCAGCAGCACTTCCGGGACAGGGGGTACGACAGATACGCAGTATTTT. It encodes CASSTSGTGGTTDTQYF. The chain couples TRBV7-2 to TRBJ2-3; 11 nucleotides match TRBD1. CDR1 and CDR2 (germline): SGHTA, FQGNSA. The CDR3 extends over 17 amino acids. J gave up 3 bases and V 5 bases, and 10 bases lay outside the gene matches.

The chain is built from TRBV29-1 and TRBJ1-4; 9 nucleotides align to TRBD1. CDR3 length: 13 residues. Germline V gene data show CDR1 as SQVTM and CDR2 as ANQGSEA. The trim removed 7 bases at V and 2 bases at J, leaving 2 bases unmatched. Here the CDR3 reads CSAGTGTNEKLFF. Written as DNA, the CDR3 is TGCAGCGCTGGGACAGGGACTAATGAAAAACTGTTTTTT.

This rearrangement joins TRBV27 to TRBJ2-5, with 8 positions matching TRBD1. The V gene end was trimmed by 0 bases and the J gene end by 1 base; junction bases not matched to a gene: 4. This CDR3 has 16 amino acids. Per the germline V gene, CDR1 is MNHEY and CDR2 is SMNVEV (reference sequence). CDR3 residues: CASSLSPTGAQETQYF. CDR3 bases: TGTGCCAGCAGTTTATCGCCGACAGGGGCCCAAGAGACCCAGTACTTC.

V and J are TRBV27 and TRBJ2-5, with 8 positions matching TRBD1. V shed 6 bases, J shed 4 bases, and the junction held 13 bases outside the gene matches. Per germline, CDR1 MNHEY and CDR2 SMNVEV (reference sequence). This CDR3 contains 16 residues. Here the CDR3 reads CASSLAGTGGSETQYF. CDR3 nucleotides: TGTGCCAGCAGCTTAGCCGGGACAGGTGGGTCAGAGACCCAGTACTTC.

This chain connects TRBV9 to TRBJ2-7; 9 positions agree with TRBD2. With 4 bases clipped from V and 1 base from J, the junction kept 3 bases outside the gene matches. CDR3 length equals 14 residues. CDR1 and CDR2 from the germline V gene are SGDLS and YYNGEE. The CDR3 reads CASSRAGGSYEQYF. The CDR3 DNA reads TGTGCCAGCAGCCGAGCGGGAGGATCCTACGAGCAGTACTTC.

This clone occurred once. The chain carries TRBV5-4 and TRBJ1-1; D remains ambiguous. V was trimmed by 4 bases and J by 1 base, leaving 11 bases between them. Germline lookup yields CDR1 SGHNT and CDR2 YYREEE (reference sequence). The CDR3 length is 14 residues. CDR3 loop: CASSKEQPNTEAFF. CDR3 coding DNA: TGTGCCAGCAGCAAAGAACAGCCGAACACTGAAGCTTTCTTT.